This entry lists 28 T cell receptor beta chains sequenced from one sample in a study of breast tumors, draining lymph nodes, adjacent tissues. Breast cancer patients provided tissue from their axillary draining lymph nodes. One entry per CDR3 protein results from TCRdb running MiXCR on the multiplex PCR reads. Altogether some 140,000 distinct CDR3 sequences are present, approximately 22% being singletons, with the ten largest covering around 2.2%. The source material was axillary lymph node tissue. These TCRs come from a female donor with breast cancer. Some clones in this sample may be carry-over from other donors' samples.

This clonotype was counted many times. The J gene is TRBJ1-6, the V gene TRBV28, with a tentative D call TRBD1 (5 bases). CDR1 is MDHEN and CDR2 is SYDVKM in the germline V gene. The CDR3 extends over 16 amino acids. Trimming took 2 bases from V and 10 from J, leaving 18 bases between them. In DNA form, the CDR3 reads TGTGCCAGCAGTTTAATATCGGGGGGGTCGAACTCACCCCTCCACTTT. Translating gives CASSLISGGSNSPLHF.

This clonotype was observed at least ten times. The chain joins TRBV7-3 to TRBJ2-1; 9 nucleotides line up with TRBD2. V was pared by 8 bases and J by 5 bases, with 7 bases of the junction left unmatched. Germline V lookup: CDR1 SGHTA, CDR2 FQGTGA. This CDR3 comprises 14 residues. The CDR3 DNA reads TGTGCCAGCGCGCGGGGGGGGGGCGACAATGAGCAGTTCTTC. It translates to CASARGGGDNEQFF.

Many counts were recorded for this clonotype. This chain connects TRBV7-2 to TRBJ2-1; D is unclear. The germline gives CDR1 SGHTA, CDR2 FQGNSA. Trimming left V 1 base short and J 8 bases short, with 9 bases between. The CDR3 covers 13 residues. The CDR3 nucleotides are TGTGCCAGCAGCTTAGAACAGCCCCATGAGCAGTTCTTC. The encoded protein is CASSLEQPHEQFF.

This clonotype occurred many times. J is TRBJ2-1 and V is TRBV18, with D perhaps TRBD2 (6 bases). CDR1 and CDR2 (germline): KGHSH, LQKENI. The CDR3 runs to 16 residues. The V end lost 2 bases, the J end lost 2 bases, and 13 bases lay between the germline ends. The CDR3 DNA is TGTGCCAGCTCACCAGGGTGGGGGGATACCTACAATGAGCAGTTCTTC. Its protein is CASSPGWGDTYNEQFF.

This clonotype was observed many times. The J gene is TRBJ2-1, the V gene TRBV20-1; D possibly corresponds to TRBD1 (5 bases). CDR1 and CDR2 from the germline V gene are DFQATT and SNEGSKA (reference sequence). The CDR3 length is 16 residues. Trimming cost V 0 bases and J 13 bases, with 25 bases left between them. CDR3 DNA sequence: TGCAGTGCTAGAGATAGGAGATCGGTTGCAGGGTTAGGACAGTTCTTC. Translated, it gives CSARDRRSVAGLGQFF.

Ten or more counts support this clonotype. The CDR3 sequence is CASSLGRTGSGNTIYF. As DNA, the CDR3 is TGCGCCAGCAGCTTGGGGCGGACAGGGTCTGGAAACACCATATATTTT. The chain links TRBV5-1 to TRBJ1-3, with 8 bases aligning to TRBD1. V dropped 0 bases and J dropped 1; count of bases not matched to a gene: 3. Germline CDR1 is SGHRS and CDR2 is YFSETQ. This CDR3 has 16 amino acids.

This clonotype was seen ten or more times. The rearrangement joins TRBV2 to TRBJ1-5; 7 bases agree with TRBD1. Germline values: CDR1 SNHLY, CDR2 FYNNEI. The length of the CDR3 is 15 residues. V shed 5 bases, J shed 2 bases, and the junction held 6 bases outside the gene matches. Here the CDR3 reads CASSIQGNGNQPQHF. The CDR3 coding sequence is TGTGCCAGCAGTATACAGGGGAACGGCAATCAGCCCCAGCATTTT.

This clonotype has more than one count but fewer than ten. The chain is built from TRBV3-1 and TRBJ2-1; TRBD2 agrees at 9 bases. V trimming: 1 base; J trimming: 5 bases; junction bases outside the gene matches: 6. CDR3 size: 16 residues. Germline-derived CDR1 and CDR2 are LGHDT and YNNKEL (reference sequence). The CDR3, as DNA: TGTGCCAGCAGCCAAGTGCCCCTAGCGGGGAACAATGAGCAGTTCTTC. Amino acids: CASSQVPLAGNNEQFF.

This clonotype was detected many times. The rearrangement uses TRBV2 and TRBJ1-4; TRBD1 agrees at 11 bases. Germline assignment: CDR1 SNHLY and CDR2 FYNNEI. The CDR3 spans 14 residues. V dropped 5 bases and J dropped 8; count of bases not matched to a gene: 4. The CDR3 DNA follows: TGTGCCAGCAGTTTGGACAGGGGGCGAGAAAAACTGTTTTTT. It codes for CASSLDRGREKLFF.

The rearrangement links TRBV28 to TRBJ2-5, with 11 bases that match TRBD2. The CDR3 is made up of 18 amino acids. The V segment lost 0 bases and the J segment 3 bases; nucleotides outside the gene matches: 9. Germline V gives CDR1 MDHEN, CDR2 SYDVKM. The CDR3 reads CASSLWAREGLAEETQYF. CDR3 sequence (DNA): TGTGCCAGCAGTTTATGGGCCCGGGAGGGACTAGCGGAAGAGACCCAGTACTTC.

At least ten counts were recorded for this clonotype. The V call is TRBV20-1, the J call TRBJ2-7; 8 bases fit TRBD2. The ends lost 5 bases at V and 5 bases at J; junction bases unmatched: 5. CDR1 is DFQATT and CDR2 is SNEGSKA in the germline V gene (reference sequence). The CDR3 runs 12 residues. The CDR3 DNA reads TGCAGTGCTTGGACTAGCAGGCACGAGCAGTACTTC. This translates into CSAWTSRHEQYF.

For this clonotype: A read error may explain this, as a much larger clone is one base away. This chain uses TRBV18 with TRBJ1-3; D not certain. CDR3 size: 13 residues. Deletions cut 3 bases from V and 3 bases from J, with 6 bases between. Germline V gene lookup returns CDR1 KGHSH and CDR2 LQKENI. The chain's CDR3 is CASSPERGNTIYF. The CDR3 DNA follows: TGTGCCAGCTCACCGGAACGTGGAAACACCATATATTTT.

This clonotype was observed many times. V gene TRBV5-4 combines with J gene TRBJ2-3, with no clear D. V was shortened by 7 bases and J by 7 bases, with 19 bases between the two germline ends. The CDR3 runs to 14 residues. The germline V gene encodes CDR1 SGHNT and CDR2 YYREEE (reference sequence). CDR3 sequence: CASRPPRDPYTQYF. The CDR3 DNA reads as TGTGCCAGCCGTCCCCCTAGAGACCCTTATACGCAGTATTTT.

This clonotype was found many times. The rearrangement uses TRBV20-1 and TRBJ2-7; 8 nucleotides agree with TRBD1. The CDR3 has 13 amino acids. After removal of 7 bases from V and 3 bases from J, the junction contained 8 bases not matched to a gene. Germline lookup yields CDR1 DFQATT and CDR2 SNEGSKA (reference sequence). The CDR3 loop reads CSVLRTGSYEQYF. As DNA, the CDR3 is TGCAGTGTACTCCGGACAGGGAGCTACGAGCAGTACTTC.

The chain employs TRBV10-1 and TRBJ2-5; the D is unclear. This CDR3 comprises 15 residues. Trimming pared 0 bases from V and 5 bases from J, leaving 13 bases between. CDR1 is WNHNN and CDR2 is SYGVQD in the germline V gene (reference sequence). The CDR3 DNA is TGCGCCAGCAGTGAGTCGGTGGAAGGGTGGGAGACCCAGTACTTC. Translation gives CASSESVEGWETQYF.

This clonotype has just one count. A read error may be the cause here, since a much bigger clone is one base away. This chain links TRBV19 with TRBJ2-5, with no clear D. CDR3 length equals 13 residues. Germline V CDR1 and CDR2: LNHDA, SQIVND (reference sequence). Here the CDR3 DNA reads TGTGCCAGTAGTATATCACGCCAAGAGACCGAGTACTTC. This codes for CASSISRQETEYF.

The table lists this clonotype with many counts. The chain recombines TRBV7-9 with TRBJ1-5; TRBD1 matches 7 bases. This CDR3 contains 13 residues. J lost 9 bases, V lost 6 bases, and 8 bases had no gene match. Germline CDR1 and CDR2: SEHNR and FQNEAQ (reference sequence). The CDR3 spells CASSTRQGGPQHF. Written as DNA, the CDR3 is TGTGCCAGCAGTACCCGACAGGGAGGGCCCCAGCATTTT.

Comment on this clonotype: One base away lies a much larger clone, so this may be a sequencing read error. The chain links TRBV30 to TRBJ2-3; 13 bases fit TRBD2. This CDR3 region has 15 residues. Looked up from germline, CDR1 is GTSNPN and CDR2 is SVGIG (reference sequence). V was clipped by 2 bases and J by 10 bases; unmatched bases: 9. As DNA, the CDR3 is TGTGCCTGGAGTCATGGGACTAGCGGGATGGATGCGCAGTATTTT. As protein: CAWSHGTSGMDAQYF.

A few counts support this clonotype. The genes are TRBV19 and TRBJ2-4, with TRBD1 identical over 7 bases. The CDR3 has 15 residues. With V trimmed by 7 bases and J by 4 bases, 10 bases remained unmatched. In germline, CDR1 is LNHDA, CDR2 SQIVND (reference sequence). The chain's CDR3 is CASTTDRVGKNIQYF. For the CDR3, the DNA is TGTGCCAGTACCACCGACAGGGTTGGTAAAAACATTCAGTACTTC.

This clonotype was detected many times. This chain's CDR3 is CASSSGTELYEQYF. CDR3 DNA sequence: TGCGCCAGCAGCTCCGGGACGGAGCTCTACGAGCAGTACTTC. The J gene is TRBJ2-7, the V gene TRBV5-1, with D perhaps given as TRBD1 or TRBD2 (5 bases each). Per germline, CDR1 SGHRS and CDR2 YFSETQ. The CDR3 has 14 residues. Trimming pared 3 bases from V and 3 bases from J, leaving 13 bases between.

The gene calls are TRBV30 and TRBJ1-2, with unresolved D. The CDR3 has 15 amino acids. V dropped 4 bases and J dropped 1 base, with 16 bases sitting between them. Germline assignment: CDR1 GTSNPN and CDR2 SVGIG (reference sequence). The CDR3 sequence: CAWMDCPTFNYGYTF. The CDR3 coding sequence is TGTGCCTGGATGGACTGTCCAACCTTTAACTATGGCTACACCTTC. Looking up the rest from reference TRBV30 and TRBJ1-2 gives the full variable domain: SQTIHQWPATLVQPVGSPLSLECTVEGTSNPNLYWYRQAAGRGLQLLFYSVGIGQISSEVPQNLSASRPQDRQFILSSKKLLLSDSGFYLCAWMDCPTFNYGYTFGSGTRLTVV.

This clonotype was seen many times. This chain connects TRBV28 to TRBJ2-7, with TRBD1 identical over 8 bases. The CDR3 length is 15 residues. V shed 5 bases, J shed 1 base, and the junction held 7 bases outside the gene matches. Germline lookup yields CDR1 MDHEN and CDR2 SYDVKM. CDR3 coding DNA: TGTGCCAGCAGTAACCCTGGGACAGGATCCTACGAGCAGTACTTC. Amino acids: CASSNPGTGSYEQYF.

This CDR3 is CASSLARGTPPYNEQFF. Here the CDR3 DNA reads TGTGCCAGCAGCTTGGCTAGAGGGACACCCCCCTACAATGAGCAGTTCTTC. The chain has TRBV11-2 and TRBJ2-1; weak D call: TRBD1 (6 bases). CDR1 and CDR2 from the germline V gene are SGHAT and FQNNGV. CDR3 size: 17 residues. V lost 3 bases and J 2 bases, leaving 17 bases between the germline ends.

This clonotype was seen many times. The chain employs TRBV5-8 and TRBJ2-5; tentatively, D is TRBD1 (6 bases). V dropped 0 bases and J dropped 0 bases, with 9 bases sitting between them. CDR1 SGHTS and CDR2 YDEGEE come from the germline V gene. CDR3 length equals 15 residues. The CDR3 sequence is CASSLGDRYQETQYF. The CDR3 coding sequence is TGTGCCAGCAGCTTGGGTGACAGGTACCAAGAGACCCAGTACTTC.

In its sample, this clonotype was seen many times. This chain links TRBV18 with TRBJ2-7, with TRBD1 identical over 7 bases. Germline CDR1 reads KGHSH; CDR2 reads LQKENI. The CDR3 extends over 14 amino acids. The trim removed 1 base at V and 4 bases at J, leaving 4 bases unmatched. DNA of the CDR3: TGTGCCAGCTCACCACGTAGGGGGCCGTACGAGCAGTACTTC. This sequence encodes CASSPRRGPYEQYF.

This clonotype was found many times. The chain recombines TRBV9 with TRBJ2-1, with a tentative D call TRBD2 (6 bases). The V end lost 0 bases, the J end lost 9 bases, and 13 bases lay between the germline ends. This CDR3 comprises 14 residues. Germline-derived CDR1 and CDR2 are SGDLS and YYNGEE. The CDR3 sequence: CASSVGLASGEQFF. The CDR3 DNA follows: TGTGCCAGCAGCGTAGGGCTAGCGAGCGGTGAGCAGTTCTTC. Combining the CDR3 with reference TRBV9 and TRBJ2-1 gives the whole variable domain DSGVTQTPKHLITATGQRVTLRCSPRSGDLSVYWYQQSLDQGLQFLIQYYNGEERAKGNILERFSAQQFPDLHSELNLSSLELGDSALYFCASSVGLASGEQFFGPGTRLTVL.

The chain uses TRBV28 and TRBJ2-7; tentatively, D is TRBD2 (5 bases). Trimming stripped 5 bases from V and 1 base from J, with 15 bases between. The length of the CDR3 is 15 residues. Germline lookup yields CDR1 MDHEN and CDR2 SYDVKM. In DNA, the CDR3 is TGTGCCAGCAGTGAGACCGGGATTCCATCCTACGAGCAGTACTTC. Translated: CASSETGIPSYEQYF.

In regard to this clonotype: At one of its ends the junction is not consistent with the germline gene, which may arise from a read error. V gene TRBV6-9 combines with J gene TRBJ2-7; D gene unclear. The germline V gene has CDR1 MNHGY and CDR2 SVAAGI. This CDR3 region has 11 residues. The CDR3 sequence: CANSSYYEQYF. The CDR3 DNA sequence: TGTGCCAACAGTTCGTACTACGAGCAGTACTTC.